The rows below give T cell receptor beta chains drawn from one sample of a study of neurological immune-mediated disorders. MiXCR was run by TCRdb on the 5' RACE reads, yielding one entry per CDR3 protein. The sample includes some 38,000 distinct CDR3 sequences, 11% seen only once; the top ten take around 3.9%. Sample: PBMCs. These receptor sequences come from a man between 60 and 75 years old with HTLV-1-associated myelopathy (HAM/TSP). Both conserved end residues are part of each CDR3. A D gene is named only where the DNA matches it firmly. For some rows the clone size is stated as once, few or many, or as a class when expanded; others skip it.

TRBV7-2	many	-	TRBJ2-1	CASSSSSSYNEQFF	TGTGCCAGCAGCTCCAGTAGCTCCTACAATGAGCAGTTCTTC
TRBV28	many	TRBD1	TRBJ2-2	CASREQGANTGELFF	TGTGCCAGCAGGGAACAGGGGGCTAACACCGGGGAGCTGTTTTTT
TRBV3-1	many	TRBD1	TRBJ2-7	CASSQDPGQGPYEQYF	TGTGCCAGCAGCCAAGATCCCGGACAGGGACCCTACGAGCAGTACTTC
TRBV2	many	TRBD2	TRBJ2-1	CASGLAGSWPYNEQFF	TGTGCCAGCGGGTTAGCGGGGTCCTGGCCCTACAATGAGCAGTTCTTC
TRBV5-1	many	-	TRBJ1-3	CASSLESPLSAPRDTIYF	TGCGCCAGCAGCTTGGAGTCGCCCCTCTCCGCGCCCAGGGACACCATATATTTT
TRBV29-1	many	-	TRBJ1-1	CSVKKEYMNTEAFF	TGCAGCGTTAAGAAAGAATATATGAACACTGAAGCTTTCTTT
TRBV6-5	many	-	TRBJ1-5	CASSGQQNQPQHF	TGTGCCAGCAGTGGGCAGCAAAATCAGCCCCAGCATTTT
TRBV5-1	many	TRBD1	TRBJ1-2	CASSFRQGAPETNYGYTF	TGCGCCAGCAGCTTCCGACAGGGGGCCCCTGAAACGAACTATGGCTACACCTTC
TRBV5-1	many	-	TRBJ2-7	CASSPFYGETYEQYF	TGCGCCAGCAGTCCCTTCTATGGGGAGACCTACGAGCAGTACTTC
TRBV4-1	many	-	TRBJ1-1	CASSQDSGTRGAFF	TGCGCCAGCAGCCAAGATAGTGGGACAAGGGGAGCTTTCTTT
TRBV5-6	many	-	TRBJ2-2	CASSLAKPNTGELFF	TGTGCCAGCAGCTTGGCCAAACCAAACACCGGGGAGCTGTTTTTT
TRBV3-1	many	-	TRBJ2-1	CASSQGASSYNEQFF	TGTGCCAGCAGCCAAGGGGCTAGCTCCTACAATGAGCAGTTCTTC
TRBV29-1	many	-	TRBJ2-3	CSVNLAGTDTQYF	TGCAGTGTGAATCTTGCGGGCACAGATACGCAGTATTTT
TRBV12-3/TRBV12-4	many	-	TRBJ2-1	CASSDGDPDYNEQFF	TGTGCCAGCAGCGACGGGGACCCTGACTACAATGAGCAGTTCTTC
TRBV7-8	-	TRBD1	TRBJ2-7	CASSLGTGAYEQYF	TGTGCCAGCAGCTTAGGGACAGGGGCCTACGAGCAGTACTTC
TRBV7-9	-	TRBD2	TRBJ2-3	CASSLLAGVTDTQYF	TGTGCCAGCAGCTTACTAGCGGGGGTCACAGATACGCAGTATTTT
TRBV11-2	many	-	TRBJ2-1	CASSPAGSSYNEQFF	TGTGCCAGCAGCCCCGCGGGTAGCTCCTACAATGAGCAGTTCTTC
TRBV6-5	many	TRBD1	TRBJ1-1	CASSYGRTGGTEAFF	TGTGCCAGCAGTTACGGAAGGACAGGGGGCACTGAAGCTTTCTTT
TRBV25-1	few	-	TRBJ2-7	CASSDPSIGTDDEQYF	TGTGCCAGCAGTGACCCCAGTATTGGTACGGACGACGAGCAGTACTTC
TRBV7-6	-	TRBD2	TRBJ2-5	CASSSSSGRAGETQYF	TGTGCCAGCAGCTCAAGTAGCGGGAGGGCCGGAGAGACCCAGTACTTC
TRBV14	many	-	TRBJ2-5	CASSWGTSSETQYF	TGTGCCAGCAGCTGGGGGACAAGTTCAGAGACCCAGTACTTC
TRBV5-1	many	TRBD1	TRBJ2-7	CASSLDPTGAYEQYF	TGCGCCAGCAGCTTGGACCCCACAGGGGCCTACGAGCAGTACTTC
TRBV28	many	TRBD1	TRBJ1-5	CASRPRTGGQPQHF	TGTGCCAGCAGACCTAGGACAGGTGGTCAGCCCCAGCATTTT